This TCR beta chain was observed in a study of T cells in Graves' hyperthyroidism and ophthalmopathy. The wider study: The initial diagnosis was the point when peripheral blood was collected, ahead of any treatment.

This clonotype was seen repeatedly, ten times or more. The patients, who ranged from 18 to 65 in age, presented with newly diagnosed hyperthyroidism lasting under 2 months. Diagnostic assessment was based on clinical symptoms, serum thyroxine and TRAb, thyroid ultrasound and orbital computed tomography. Looked up from germline, CDR1 is MNHEY and CDR2 is SMNVEV (reference sequence). Trimming cost V 6 bases and J 9 bases, with 15 bases left between them. The CDR3 runs 13 residues. Amplification of TCR beta CDR3 regions used RNA as the template. Primed by the HTBI set, a first-round RT-PCR was run on the TCR CDR3. TCRdb analysed the multiplex PCR reads with MiXCR anew, one entry per CDR3 protein. The sample lists hundreds of thousands of distinct CDR3 sequences; about 16% were seen once.

The chain employs TRBV27 and TRBJ2-1; D possibly corresponds to TRBD1 (5 bases). The specimen sequenced was blood. The receptor comes from a middle-aged man with Graves' hyperthyroidism. Here the CDR3 reads CASRPSTVGEQFF. As DNA, the CDR3 is TGTGCCAGCAGACCCTCGACAGTTGGTGAGCAGTTCTTC.